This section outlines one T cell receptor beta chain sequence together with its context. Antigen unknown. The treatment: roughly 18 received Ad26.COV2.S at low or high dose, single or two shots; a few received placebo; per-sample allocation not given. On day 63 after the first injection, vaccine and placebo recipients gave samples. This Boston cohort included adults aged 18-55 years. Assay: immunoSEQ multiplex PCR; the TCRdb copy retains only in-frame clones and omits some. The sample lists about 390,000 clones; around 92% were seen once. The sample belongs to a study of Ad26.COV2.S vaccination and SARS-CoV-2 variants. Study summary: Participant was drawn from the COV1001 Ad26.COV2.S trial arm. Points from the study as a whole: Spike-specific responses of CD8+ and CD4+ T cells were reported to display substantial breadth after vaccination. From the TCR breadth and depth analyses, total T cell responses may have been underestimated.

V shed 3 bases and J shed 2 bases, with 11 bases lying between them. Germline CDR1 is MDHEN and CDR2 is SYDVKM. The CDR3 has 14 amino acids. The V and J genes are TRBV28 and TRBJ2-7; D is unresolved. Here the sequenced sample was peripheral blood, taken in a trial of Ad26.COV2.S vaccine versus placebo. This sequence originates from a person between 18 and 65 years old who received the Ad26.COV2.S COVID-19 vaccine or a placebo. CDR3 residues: CASSLHQITYEQYF. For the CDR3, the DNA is TGTGCCAGCAGTTTGCACCAGATCACCTACGAGCAGTACTTC. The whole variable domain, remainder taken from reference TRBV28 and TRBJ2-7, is DVKVTQSSRYLVKRTGEKVFLECVQDMDHENMFWYRQDPGLGLRLIYFSYDVKMKEKGDIPEGYSVSREKKERFSLILESASTNQTSMYLCASSLHQITYEQYFGPGTRLTVT.